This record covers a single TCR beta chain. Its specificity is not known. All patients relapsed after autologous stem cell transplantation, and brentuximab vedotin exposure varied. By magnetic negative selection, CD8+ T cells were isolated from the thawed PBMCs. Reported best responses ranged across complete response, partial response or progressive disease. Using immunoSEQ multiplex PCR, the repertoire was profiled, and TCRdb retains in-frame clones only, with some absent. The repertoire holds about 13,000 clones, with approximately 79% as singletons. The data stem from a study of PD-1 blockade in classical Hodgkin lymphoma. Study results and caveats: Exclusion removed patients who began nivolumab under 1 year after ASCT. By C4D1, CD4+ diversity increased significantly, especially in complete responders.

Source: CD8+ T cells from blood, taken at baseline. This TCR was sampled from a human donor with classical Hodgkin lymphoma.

This CDR3 reads CASSVAVWDREVAGELFF. CDR3 DNA sequence: TGTGCCAGCAGCGTAGCTGTGTGGGACAGGGAAGTCGCCGGGGAGCTGTTTTTT. The V gene is TRBV9, the J gene TRBJ2-2; TRBD1 agrees at 9 bases. V trimming: 0 bases; J trimming: 6 bases; junction bases outside the gene matches: 12. The CDR3 contains 18 residues. Germline CDR1 SGDLS, CDR2 YYNGEE.